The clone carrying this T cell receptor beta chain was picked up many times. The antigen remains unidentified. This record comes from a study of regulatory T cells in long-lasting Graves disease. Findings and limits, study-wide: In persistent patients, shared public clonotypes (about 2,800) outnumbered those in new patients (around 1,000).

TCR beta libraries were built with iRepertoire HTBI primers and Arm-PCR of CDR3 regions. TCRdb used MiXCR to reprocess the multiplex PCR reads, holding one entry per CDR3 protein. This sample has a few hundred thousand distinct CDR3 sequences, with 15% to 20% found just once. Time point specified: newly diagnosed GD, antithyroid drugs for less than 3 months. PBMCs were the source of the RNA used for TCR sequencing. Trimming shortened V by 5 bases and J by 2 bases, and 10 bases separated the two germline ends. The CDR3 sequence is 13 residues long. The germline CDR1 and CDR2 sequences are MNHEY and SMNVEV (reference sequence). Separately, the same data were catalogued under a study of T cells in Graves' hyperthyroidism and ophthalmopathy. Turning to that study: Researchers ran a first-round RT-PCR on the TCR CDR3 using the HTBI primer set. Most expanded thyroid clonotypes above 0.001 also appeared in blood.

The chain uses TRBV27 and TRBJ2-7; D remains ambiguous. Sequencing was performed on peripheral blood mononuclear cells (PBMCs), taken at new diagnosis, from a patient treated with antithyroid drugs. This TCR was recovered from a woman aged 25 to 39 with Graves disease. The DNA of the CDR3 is TGTGCCAGCAGTCACCCGCTCCCCTACGAGCAGTACTTC. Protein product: CASSHPLPYEQYF.